The 13 T cell receptor beta chains given below trace back to one sample, sequenced in a study of control samples from healthy donors and cancer patients (dated by TCRdb to about 2020). Library generation was performed with the immunoSEQ multiplex PCR assay. The clones in this table, taken by TCRdb from immuneACCESS, are in-frame only. Not every clone is retained; where verified, under half of the shortfall comes from an unresolved V gene, and the cause of the rest is unknown. The sample profile shows 70,000 to 100,000 clones; around 92% of them were found once. 17% of the sample comes from the top ten. Sequencing input: blood. The receptors stem from a man in his fifties in good health.

This chain joins TRBV5-1 and TRBJ1-6, with TRBD1 matching 9 bases. After removal of 1 base from V and 5 bases from J, the junction contained 7 bases not matched to a gene. CDR3 length: 17 residues. Germline CDR1 SGHRS, CDR2 YFSETQ. The CDR3 DNA follows: TGCGCCAGCAGCTTGACGGGACAGGGTTTCGATAATTCACCCCTCCACTTT. Amino acids: CASSLTGQGFDNSPLHF.

This chain links TRBV6-5 with TRBJ1-1; D is undetermined. This CDR3 region has 15 residues. In germline, CDR1 is MNHEY, CDR2 SVGAGI. Trimming pared 10 bases from V and 0 bases from J, leaving 18 bases between. CDR3: CATRGGNRMNTEAFF. CDR3 in DNA: TGTGCCACCCGAGGAGGGAATCGTATGAACACTGAAGCTTTCTTT.

The V and J genes are TRBV19 and TRBJ1-1, with D perhaps matching TRBD1 (6 bases). Trimming stripped 1 base from V and 6 bases from J, with 12 bases between. CDR1 is LNHDA and CDR2 is SQIVND in the germline V gene (reference sequence). This CDR3 has 14 amino acids. DNA for the CDR3: TGTGCCAGTAGTATAGGGGGGGCTTACGCTGAAGCTTTCTTT. It specifies CASSIGGAYAEAFF. Variable domain in full (rest from reference TRBV19 and TRBJ1-1): DGGITQSPKYLFRKEGQNVTLSCEQNLNHDAMYWYRQDPGQGLRLIYYSQIVNDFQKGDIAEGYSVSREKKESFPLTVTSAQKNPTAFYLCASSIGGAYAEAFFGQGTRLTVV.

The rearrangement joins TRBV6-2 or TRBV6-3 to TRBJ1-5; a possible D gene is TRBD1 (5 bases). Germline lookup yields CDR1 MNHEY and CDR2 SVGEGT. The CDR3 consists of 16 residues. Trimming stripped 6 bases from V and 2 bases from J, with 17 bases between. The CDR3 sequence: CASSPHTVGGNQPQHF. The CDR3 nucleotides read TGTGCCAGCAGCCCTCATACGGTGGGGGGCAATCAGCCCCAGCATTTT.

The chain has TRBV5-6 and TRBJ1-2; D ambiguous. CDR3 length equals 15 residues. Germline V lookup: CDR1 SGHDT, CDR2 YYEEEE. V lost 4 bases, J lost 4 bases, and 17 bases lay in between. CDR3 region: CASSTTKWEIYGYTF. The CDR3 region has the DNA TGTGCCAGCAGCACTACGAAATGGGAGATCTATGGCTACACCTTC.

V is TRBV7-9 and J is TRBJ1-6; 7 positions match TRBD1. After removal of 5 bases from V and 7 bases from J, the junction contained 11 bases not matched to a gene. CDR3 length: 16 residues. In germline, CDR1 is SEHNR, CDR2 FQNEAQ (reference sequence). The CDR3 sequence: CASSRTLTQGNSPLHF. CDR3 sequence (DNA): TGTGCCAGCAGCCGTACCTTAACACAGGGGAATTCACCCCTCCACTTT.

The gene calls are TRBV5-1 and TRBJ2-5; 13 bases align to TRBD2. Germline assignment: CDR1 SGHRS and CDR2 YFSETQ. The CDR3 contains 16 residues. J gave up 4 bases and V 4 bases, and 7 bases lay outside the gene matches. The CDR3, as DNA: TGCGCCAGCAGCCTCAGGACTAGCGGGGGTGGAGAGACCCAGTACTTC. Protein: CASSLRTSGGGETQYF.

V is TRBV6-2 or TRBV6-3 and J is TRBJ1-5; D may be TRBD1 (5 bases). The CDR3 spans 15 residues. V lost 6 bases to trimming and J lost 1 base, with 13 bases between them. The germline gives CDR1 MNHEY, CDR2 SVGEGT. CDR3 residues: CASSWDGGSNQPQHF. The CDR3, as DNA: TGTGCCAGCAGCTGGGACGGGGGGAGCAATCAGCCCCAGCATTTT.

V usage is TRBV11-2 and J usage is TRBJ1-1; possibly TRBD1 for D (6 bases). V lost 1 base to trimming and J lost 4 bases, with 10 bases between them. Germline CDR1 reads SGHAT; CDR2 reads FQNNGV. This CDR3 comprises 14 residues. CDR3 region: CASSLGPTGTEAFF. The DNA for the CDR3 is TGTGCCAGCAGCTTAGGTCCGACAGGCACTGAAGCTTTCTTT.

The rearrangement links TRBV20-1 to TRBJ2-2; 7 bases align to TRBD1. CDR1 DFQATT and CDR2 SNEGSKA come from the germline V gene (reference sequence). The ends lost 3 bases at V and 9 bases at J; junction bases unmatched: 7. The CDR3 contains 13 residues. The CDR3 is CSASRTGGRELFF. The DNA of the CDR3 is TGCAGTGCTAGTCGGACAGGAGGCCGGGAGCTGTTTTTT.

The chain has TRBV5-1 and TRBJ1-2; no definite D call. Germline V gene data show CDR1 as SGHRS and CDR2 as YFSETQ. This CDR3 region has 13 residues. The V end lost 0 bases, the J end lost 8 bases, and 11 bases lay between the germline ends. The chain's CDR3 is CASSLDRPGGYTF. The CDR3 region has the DNA TGCGCCAGCAGCTTGGACAGACCGGGAGGCTACACCTTC. Filled out from reference TRBV5-1 and TRBJ1-2, the complete variable domain reads KAGVTQTPRYLIKTRGQQVTLSCSPISGHRSVSWYQQTPGQGLQFLFEYFSETQRNKGNFPGRFSGRQFSNSRSEMNVSTLELGDSALYLCASSLDRPGGYTFGSGTRLTVV.

The V and J genes are TRBV3-1 (or the pseudogene TRBV3-2) and TRBJ1-2; D uncertain. V shed 1 base and J shed 7 bases, with 7 bases lying between them. The CDR3 runs to 12 residues. The germline CDR1 and CDR2 sequences are LGHDT and YNNKEL (reference sequence). This CDR3 reads CASSQGSLGYTF. CDR3 sequence (DNA): TGTGCCAGCAGCCAAGGCAGTCTTGGCTACACCTTC.

The chain has TRBV6-2 or TRBV6-3 and TRBJ2-7, with 8 bases matching TRBD1. V was clipped by 2 bases and J by 6 bases; unmatched bases: 9. The length of the CDR3 is 15 residues. Germline lookup yields CDR1 MNHEY and CDR2 SVGEGT. In nucleotides, the CDR3 is TGTGCCAGCAGTTACGTAGGACAGGGAAGTGGCGAGCAGTACTTC. Translated, it gives CASSYVGQGSGEQYF.